The rows below give T cell receptor beta chains drawn from one sample of a study of CD8+ T cells in alopecia areata. The data were produced by immunoSEQ multiplex PCR, yet TCRdb's version contains in-frame clones alone and is incomplete. The table records nearly 200,000 clones, over 45% of them present only once. The sequencing here drew on CD4+ T cells sorted from blood, taken at week 24, from a patient treated with tofacitinib. The receptor source for this set is a human donor with alopecia areata. Both conserved end residues are part of each CDR3.

j_gene,v_gene,CDR3aa
TRBJ2-1,TRBV30,CAWSPAAGNEQFF
TRBJ2-4,TRBV7-2,CASSLSRTDIQYF
TRBJ1-5,TRBV9,CARLLGSGPQHF
TRBJ2-2,TRBV7-9,CASSPTTGVTGELFF
TRBJ2-1,TRBV9,CASSVGGPSVQFF
TRBJ2-5,TRBV5-1,CASSEGQAETQYF
TRBJ2-3,TRBV29-1,CSVGGQGVSTDTQYF
TRBJ2-7,TRBV27,CASSSTRSYEQYF
TRBJ2-1,TRBV4-1,CASTLGRVGWTEQFF
TRBJ2-7,TRBV27,CASGSSYEQYF
TRBJ2-3,TRBV7-8,CASSQRLADTQYF
TRBJ2-5,TRBV2,CASSSGHLQETQYF
TRBJ2-1,TRBV5-6,CASSLFGTGSYNEQFF
TRBJ2-5,TRBV6-5,CASSYQGGETQYF
TRBJ2-7,TRBV7-2,CASSLRTGGSYEQYF
TRBJ2-5,TRBV10-3,CAISESLGGRETQYF
TRBJ2-5,TRBV5-1,CASSPRYQETQYF
TRBJ2-2,TRBV7-2,CASSLAWAGELFF
TRBJ2-1,TRBV30,CAWDILAGVNEQFF
TRBJ1-1,TRBV10-3,CAIRTGNTEAFF
TRBJ1-2,TRBV29-1,CSVAKEGTARGYTF
TRBJ2-1,TRBV7-2,CASSPPQRGEQFF
TRBJ2-7,TRBV7-2,CASSDRYEQYF
TRBJ2-1,TRBV5-1,CASSADMDNEQFF
TRBJ1-1,TRBV6-1,CASTGQGPTEAFF
TRBJ2-7,TRBV5-1,CASSVDIYEQYF
TRBJ2-5,TRBV6-6,CASSYSGLAGKETQYF
TRBJ2-5,TRBV5-4,CASSLSGTQETQYF
TRBJ2-5,TRBV29-1,CSGRQGIQETQYF
TRBJ2-1,TRBV11-1,CASSNRLGEQFF
TRBJ2-5,TRBV7-9,CASSARQGGQETQYF
TRBJ1-2,TRBV5-4,CASSLPNNLYGYTF
TRBJ1-2,TRBV7-2,CASSTRQGSYGYTF
TRBJ2-7,TRBV7-8,CASSPRRVAGSYEQYF
TRBJ1-5,TRBV6-5,CASSDDQPQHF
TRBJ1-1,TRBV29-1,CSVTNNRAEAFF
TRBJ2-7,TRBV4-1,CASSRTLTETYEQYF
TRBJ1-3,TRBV27,CASSLRGHPSGNTIYF
TRBJ2-5,TRBV7-9,CASSLDGHQETQYF